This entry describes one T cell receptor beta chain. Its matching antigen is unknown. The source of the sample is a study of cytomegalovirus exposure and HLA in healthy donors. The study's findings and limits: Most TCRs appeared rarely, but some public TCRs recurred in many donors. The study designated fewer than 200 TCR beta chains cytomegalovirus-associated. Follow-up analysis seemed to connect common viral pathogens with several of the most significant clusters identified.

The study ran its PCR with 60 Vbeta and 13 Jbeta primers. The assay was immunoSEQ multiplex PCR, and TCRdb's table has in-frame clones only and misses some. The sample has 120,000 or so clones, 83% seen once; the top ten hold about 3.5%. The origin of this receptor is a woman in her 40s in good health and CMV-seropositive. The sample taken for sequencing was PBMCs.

The CDR3 DNA follows: TGTGCCAGCAGTGAACAGGGTCATTATGGCTACACCTTC. Protein sequence: CASSEQGHYGYTF. The chain has TRBV28 and TRBJ1-2; maybe TRBD1 (6 bases). Trimming removed 5 bases at V and 5 bases at J, with 12 bases between. The CDR3 loop spans 13 amino acids. Germline V gene data show CDR1 as MDHEN and CDR2 as SYDVKM.